Sequencing of this T cell receptor (beta chain) was carried out in a study of blood T cell repertoires in COVID-19. Study summary: The study drew acute and convalescent COVID-19 samples from the United States, Italy and Spain.

The data were produced by immunoSEQ multiplex PCR, yet TCRdb's version contains in-frame clones alone and is incomplete. The sample yields approximately 240,000 clones, approximately 82% seen once. The CDR3 is 14 residues long. Per the germline V gene, CDR1 is LNHDA and CDR2 is SQIVND (reference sequence). J lost 1 base, V lost 6 bases, and 4 bases had no gene match. Sequencing was done on a sample of peripheral blood. The chain combines TRBV19 with TRBJ1-1, with 8 bases aligning to TRBD1. The TCR sequence derives from a middle-aged woman who had recovered from COVID-19. CDR3 loop: CASRTGAPNTEAFF. The CDR3 DNA reads as TGTGCCAGTAGGACAGGGGCCCCGAACACTGAAGCTTTCTTT.